This note documents a single T cell receptor beta chain sequence. CDR1 and CDR2 (germline): KGHSH, LQKENI. The germline V and J ends were trimmed by 4 bases and 3 bases, with 15 bases remaining between them. This CDR3 comprises 15 residues. Produced via immunoSEQ multiplex PCR; TCRdb's table is partial and in-frame only. The table includes roughly 50,000 clones, approximately 96% detected once. The data are from a study of control samples from healthy donors and cancer patients. The chain carries TRBV18 and TRBJ1-1; a possible D gene is TRBD1 (5 bases). The source material was blood. This receptor was taken from a woman aged 25 to 39 in good health. The CDR3 DNA reads as TGTGCCAGCTCACGCAAGGCAGGGTTGGACACTGAAGCTTTCTTT. Translation gives CASSRKAGLDTEAFF.